These 17 T cell receptor beta chains share one sample of origin, sequenced in a study of resident and recirculating memory T cells in vitiligo. Clones were read by immunoSEQ multiplex PCR, and TCRdb kept only the in-frame ones, dropping some. In the table there are 60,000 to 80,000 clones, about 89% of which are singletons. Source material: blood. These receptors all come from a male donor with vitiligo.

The gene calls are TRBV7-2 and TRBJ2-2; D might be TRBD1 (6 bases). CDR3 length equals 16 residues. Germline loops: CDR1 SGHTA, CDR2 FQGNSA. The V end lost 0 bases, the J end lost 6 bases, and 14 bases lay between the germline ends. CDR3 DNA sequence: TGTGCCAGCAGCTTAGCTCTGGCCAGGGGTGCCGGGGAGCTGTTTTTT. This translates into CASSLALARGAGELFF.

The rearrangement joins TRBV5-8 to TRBJ2-5; 7 positions match TRBD1. Germline V gene data show CDR1 as SGHTS and CDR2 as YDEGEE. J gave up 5 bases and V 3 bases, and 4 bases lay outside the gene matches. The CDR3 has 13 amino acids. The CDR3 here is CASSSQGQETQYF. The CDR3 coding sequence is TGTGCCAGCAGCTCACAGGGACAGGAGACCCAGTACTTC.

The chain employs TRBV5-1 and TRBJ1-6; 10 nucleotides match TRBD1. Germline CDR1 SGHRS, CDR2 YFSETQ. The V segment lost 0 bases and the J segment 11 bases; nucleotides outside the gene matches: 8. The CDR3 runs to 16 residues. CDR3 DNA: TGCGCCAGCAGCTTGGACCCGGGGGACAGGGGACCACCCCTCCACTTT. Its protein is CASSLDPGDRGPPLHF.

This sequence joins TRBV13 and TRBJ1-3, with D uncertain. Trimming shortened V by 1 base and J by 0 bases, and 7 bases separated the two germline ends. The CDR3 has 15 residues. The V gene's germline CDR1 is PRHDT and CDR2 FYEKMQ (reference sequence). The CDR3 spells CASSLEESSGNTIYF. The CDR3 bases are TGTGCCAGCAGCTTAGAGGAGAGCTCTGGAAACACCATATATTTT.

The genes are TRBV28 and TRBJ2-5, with 7 bases aligning to TRBD1. V lost 2 bases and J lost 5; bases outside the gene matches: 5. Germline CDR1 MDHEN, CDR2 SYDVKM. This CDR3 has 14 amino acids. The CDR3, as DNA: TGTGCCAGCAGTTTAGACAGGGCGGCGGAGACCCAGTACTTC. The encoded protein is CASSLDRAAETQYF. Based on the CDR3 plus reference TRBV28 and TRBJ2-5, the full variable domain is DVKVTQSSRYLVKRTGEKVFLECVQDMDHENMFWYRQDPGLGLRLIYFSYDVKMKEKGDIPEGYSVSREKKERFSLILESASTNQTSMYLCASSLDRAAETQYFGPGTRLLVL.

The V gene is TRBV5-1, the J gene TRBJ2-2, with 7 positions matching TRBD1. Germline V gene lookup returns CDR1 SGHRS and CDR2 YFSETQ. The CDR3 extends over 15 amino acids. Trimming removed 5 bases from V and 5 bases from J; junction bases left unmatched: 9. DNA of the CDR3: TGCGCCAGCAGGGGGGCGCAGGGGGATACCGGGGAGCTGTTTTTT. This encodes CASRGAQGDTGELFF. Full variable domain (rest looked up from reference TRBV5-1 and TRBJ2-2): KAGVTQTPRYLIKTRGQQVTLSCSPISGHRSVSWYQQTPGQGLQFLFEYFSETQRNKGNFPGRFSGRQFSNSRSEMNVSTLELGDSALYLCASRGAQGDTGELFFGEGSRLTVL.

The rearrangement joins TRBV4-3 to TRBJ1-1; no clear D. The CDR3 extends over 15 amino acids. Trimming left V 3 bases short and J 0 bases short, with 11 bases between. The V gene's germline CDR1 is LGHNA and CDR2 YSLEER. CDR3 nucleotide sequence: TGCGCCAGCAGCCAGGTAGCTACTATGAACACTGAAGCTTTCTTT. Translated, it gives CASSQVATMNTEAFF.

V usage is TRBV28 and J usage is TRBJ2-3, with unresolved D. V lost 5 bases and J 6 bases, leaving 24 bases between the germline ends. The CDR3 runs 17 residues. The germline V gene has CDR1 MDHEN and CDR2 SYDVKM. DNA for the CDR3: TGTGCCAGCAGTCCCCTCTCCTTGCAGGCCCTCCCGGATACGCAGTATTTT. Its translation is CASSPLSLQALPDTQYF.

CDR3 in amino acids: CASSRTAGLANEKLFF. The CDR3 region has the DNA TGTGCCAGCAGCAGGACAGCTGGTTTAGCTAATGAAAAACTGTTTTTT. This chain uses TRBV7-6 with TRBJ1-4; possible D gene TRBD1, 6 bases. Trimming pared 5 bases from V and 3 bases from J, leaving 16 bases between. The germline V gene has CDR1 SGHVS and CDR2 FNYEAQ. CDR3 size: 16 residues.

This chain links TRBV7-9 with TRBJ2-4, with 7 nucleotides matching TRBD2. Germline V gene sequence: CDR1 SEHNR, CDR2 FQNEAQ (reference sequence). V shed 0 bases, J shed 4 bases, and the junction held 9 bases outside the gene matches. CDR3 size: 17 residues. CDR3 residues: CASSLASSGLRKNIQYF. DNA for the CDR3: TGTGCCAGCAGCTTAGCGTCTAGCGGCCTAAGGAAAAACATTCAGTACTTC.

The chain combines TRBV9 with TRBJ1-2; 7 nucleotides match TRBD1. V was clipped by 0 bases and J by 8 bases; unmatched bases: 13. Looked up from germline, CDR1 is SGDLS and CDR2 is YYNGEE. The length of the CDR3 is 16 residues. The CDR3 DNA follows: TGTGCCAGCAGCGTAGCGGGGTGGAGACAGGGCGGCGGCTACACCTTC. Its translation: CASSVAGWRQGGGYTF.

This sequence joins TRBV6-1 and TRBJ2-1; 11 bases agree with TRBD2. The CDR3 runs to 19 residues. The germline V gene has CDR1 MNHNS and CDR2 SASEGT. J lost 0 bases, V lost 4 bases, and 11 bases had no gene match. Here the CDR3 reads CASSGSPGTSGLSYNEQFF. The CDR3 coding sequence is TGTGCCAGCAGTGGATCCCCCGGGACTAGCGGCCTCTCCTACAATGAGCAGTTCTTC.

DNA for the CDR3: TGCGCCAGCAGCTTGGATTCCCCCGGGTCCGAGCAGTACTTC. Its protein is CASSLDSPGSEQYF. This chain links TRBV5-1 with TRBJ2-7; no reliable D call. V shed 0 bases and J shed 6 bases, with 13 bases lying between them. The germline CDR1 and CDR2 sequences are SGHRS and YFSETQ. The CDR3 runs 14 residues.

This clone was picked up one time. The rearrangement uses TRBV7-8 and TRBJ2-5, with 8 bases lining up with TRBD2. CDR3 length equals 18 residues. In germline, CDR1 is SGHVS, CDR2 FQNEAQ. J gave up 2 bases and V 1 base, and 12 bases lay outside the gene matches. The CDR3 is CASSLGVGYGGGQETQYF. The CDR3 DNA sequence: TGTGCCAGCAGCTTAGGGGTTGGATACGGGGGGGGGCAAGAGACCCAGTACTTC.

The chain couples TRBV30 to TRBJ1-2; D possibly corresponds to TRBD1 (5 bases). The CDR3 has 13 residues. In germline, CDR1 is GTSNPN, CDR2 SVGIG (reference sequence). V lost 8 bases, J lost 3 bases, and 16 bases lay in between. DNA for the CDR3: TGTGCCGTATCGGGGGGTTTTGACTATGGCTACACCTTC. Translating it yields CAVSGGFDYGYTF.

V and J are TRBV28 and TRBJ2-1; a possible D gene is TRBD1 (5 bases). The ends were cut back, 8 bases at V and 6 bases at J, with 17 bases in the middle. CDR3 length equals 14 residues. Germline V CDR1 and CDR2: MDHEN, SYDVKM. CDR3 region: CASQTNMGLNEQFF. In DNA, the CDR3 is TGTGCCAGCCAAACCAACATGGGGCTCAATGAGCAGTTCTTC.

The table lists this clone with a count of one. V gene TRBV19 combines with J gene TRBJ2-1; D is possibly TRBD2 (6 bases). The V end was cut by 6 bases, the J end by 2 bases, with 14 bases between. This CDR3 contains 15 residues. Germline loops: CDR1 LNHDA, CDR2 SQIVND (reference sequence). The DNA of the CDR3 is TGTGCCAGTAGCCCAGGGAGGATTCCCTACAATGAGCAGTTCTTC. Encoded protein: CASSPGRIPYNEQFF.